The 30 T cell receptor beta chains in this list originate from one sample, sequenced in a study of blood T cell repertoires in COVID-19 (dated by TCRdb to the early 2020s). Libraries were built with the immunoSEQ multiplex PCR assay. As stored in TCRdb, this immuneACCESS dataset retains in-frame rearrangements with V and J assigned. A fraction of the clones does not appear; measured against another copy, unresolved V genes explain less than half of the discrepancy, and the remainder lacks a known reason. The sample table shows 100,000 to 150,000 clones, and more than 75% are seen once. Roughly an eighth of the sample belongs to the ten largest clones. Sequences were obtained from peripheral blood. The receptors come from a woman between 65 and 79 years old with COVID-19, enrolled during active disease.

J is TRBJ1-1 and V is TRBV24-1; TRBD1 might be the D (5 bases). The V end lost 3 bases, the J end lost 4 bases, and 11 bases lay between the germline ends. Germline values: CDR1 KGHDR, CDR2 SFDVKD. The CDR3 has 14 residues. This chain's CDR3 is CATSDPGTSTEAFF. The CDR3 region has the DNA TGTGCCACCAGTGATCCAGGGACTTCCACTGAAGCTTTCTTT.

The chain uses TRBV18 and TRBJ2-7; 7 nucleotides agree with TRBD1. The V and J ends lost 3 bases and 3 bases, in that order; junction bases with no gene match: 5. In germline, CDR1 is KGHSH, CDR2 LQKENI. This CDR3 spans 14 amino acids. The CDR3 DNA follows: TGTGCCAGCTCACCGACGGACAGGAGCTACGAGCAGTACTTC. Translation: CASSPTDRSYEQYF.

CDR3 coding DNA: TGTGCCAGCAGCGTAGGCGGGGGGGCCGGTGAGACCCAGTACTTC. Encoded protein: CASSVGGGAGETQYF. The V gene is TRBV9, the J gene TRBJ2-5; 9 bases fit TRBD2. Germline V CDR1 and CDR2: SGDLS, YYNGEE. J gave up 5 bases and V 0 bases, and 5 bases lay outside the gene matches. This CDR3 spans 15 amino acids.

The chain employs TRBV28 and TRBJ1-2; 8 bases are shared with TRBD1. The ends lost 4 bases at V and 2 bases at J; junction bases unmatched: 9. CDR1 is MDHEN and CDR2 is SYDVKM in the germline V gene. This CDR3 region has 16 residues. In nucleotides, the CDR3 is TGTGCCAGCAGTTCCCCCGGACAGGGATTAAACTATGGCTACACCTTC. Its protein product is CASSSPGQGLNYGYTF.

The chain combines TRBV3-1 (or the pseudogene TRBV3-2) with TRBJ1-5; no clear D gene. CDR3 length equals 15 residues. CDR1 is LGHDT, CDR2 YNNKEL, per germline (reference sequence). Trimming left V 4 bases short and J 3 bases short, with 13 bases between. CDR3 bases: TGTGCCAGCAGCCTCAACATGGTTGACAATCAGCCCCAGCATTTT. Translation: CASSLNMVDNQPQHF.

The chain is built from TRBV5-6 and TRBJ1-6; TRBD1 matches 7 bases. The CDR3 is 16 amino acids. Looked up from germline, CDR1 is SGHDT and CDR2 is YYEEEE. V shed 3 bases and J 7 bases; nucleotides not matched to a gene: 10. This chain's CDR3 is CASSSQGPPYNSPLHF. The CDR3 coding sequence is TGTGCCAGCAGCTCACAGGGGCCGCCGTACAATTCACCCCTCCACTTT. Drawing the rest from reference TRBV5-6 and TRBJ1-6, the complete variable domain is DAGVTQSPTHLIKTRGQQVTLRCSPKSGHDTVSWYQQALGQGPQFIFQYYEEEERQRGNFPDRFSGHQFPNYSSELNVNALLLGDSALYLCASSSQGPPYNSPLHFGNGTRLTVT.

This clone appeared a single time. This rearrangement joins TRBV5-4 to TRBJ2-7; tentative D call: TRBD1 (6 bases). CDR1 is SGHNT, CDR2 YYREEE, per germline (reference sequence). V dropped 2 bases and J dropped 5 bases, with 11 bases sitting between them. This CDR3 contains 13 residues. The CDR3 coding sequence is TGTGCCAGCAGCTTTACAGGGTCGAACGAGCAGTACTTC. This encodes CASSFTGSNEQYF.

J is TRBJ1-4 and V is TRBV5-1; D call uncertain. CDR1 is SGHRS, CDR2 YFSETQ, per germline. Trimming removed 0 bases at V and 3 bases at J, with 6 bases between. The CDR3 runs to 14 residues. The CDR3 nucleotides are TGCGCCAGCAGCTTGGTTGAGCCTAATGAAAAACTGTTTTTT. Its protein product is CASSLVEPNEKLFF.

The chain recombines TRBV3-1 (or the pseudogene TRBV3-2) with TRBJ2-5, with a tentative D call TRBD2 (7 bases). The CDR3 has 17 amino acids. Looked up from germline, CDR1 is LGHDT and CDR2 is YNNKEL (reference sequence). The V and J ends lost 7 bases and 5 bases respectively, with 26 bases between them. The CDR3 region is CASNTLARGGLWETQYF. The CDR3 DNA reads as TGTGCCAGCAACACGCTTGCGAGGGGGGGCCTTTGGGAGACCCAGTACTTC.

CDR3 sequence reads: CASRPTGEIGYGYTF. The CDR3, as DNA: TGTGCCAGCAGACCGACAGGGGAAATAGGCTATGGCTACACCTTC. This rearrangement joins TRBV28 to TRBJ1-2, with 8 nucleotides matching TRBD1. The CDR3 consists of 15 residues. CDR1 and CDR2 (germline): MDHEN, SYDVKM. Unmatched junction bases numbered 10, after V lost 6 bases and J lost 4 bases.

The chain links TRBV11-3 to TRBJ1-2, with D perhaps matching TRBD1 (5 bases). Trimming took off 0 bases at V and 0 bases at J, with 8 bases between the two ends. CDR3 size: 15 residues. CDR1 and CDR2 (germline): SGHNT, YENEEA. The CDR3 DNA reads as TGTGCCAGCAGCTTAGACAGGGAACCTAACTATGGCTACACCTTC. This encodes CASSLDREPNYGYTF.

This clone was seen a handful of times. The sample carries other DNA sequences with the same CDR3. The chain combines TRBV5-5 with TRBJ2-5; tentative D call: TRBD1 (5 bases). CDR3 size: 13 residues. With 1 base removed from V and 3 bases from J, the gap between germline ends came to 7 bases. CDR1 SGHKS and CDR2 YYEKEE come from the germline V gene (reference sequence). The CDR3 nucleotides are TGTGCCAGCAGCTTGCCAGGGAAAGAGACCCAGTACTTC. Translating gives CASSLPGKETQYF.

The chain recombines TRBV18 with TRBJ2-2; 9 bases fit TRBD1. The CDR3 is 17 amino acids. The ends lost 1 base at V and 5 bases at J; junction bases unmatched: 8. The germline V gene encodes CDR1 KGHSH and CDR2 LQKENI. The CDR3 loop is CASSPRRDREGTGELFF. As DNA, the CDR3 is TGTGCCAGCTCACCACGGCGGGACAGGGAAGGTACCGGGGAGCTGTTTTTT.

V gene TRBV5-6 combines with J gene TRBJ1-1; no clear D gene. The germline V gene has CDR1 SGHDT and CDR2 YYEEEE. V lost 4 bases and J lost 4, with 14 bases in between. The CDR3 sequence is 14 residues long. CDR3 protein: CASSRKGTGTEAFF. In DNA, the CDR3 is TGTGCCAGCAGCCGAAAAGGCACGGGCACTGAAGCTTTCTTT.

The chain combines TRBV27 with TRBJ2-7, with D perhaps TRBD2 (6 bases). Trimming stripped 5 bases from V and 5 bases from J, with 16 bases between. This CDR3 comprises 14 residues. Germline CDR1 MNHEY, CDR2 SMNVEV (reference sequence). CDR3 residues: CASSPGTYSHEQYF. For the CDR3, the DNA is TGTGCCAGCAGTCCCGGGACTTATTCCCACGAGCAGTACTTC.

The gene calls are TRBV28 and TRBJ1-3; 8 bases fit TRBD1. This CDR3 spans 16 amino acids. V gave up 6 bases and J gave up 2 bases; unmatched junction bases: 9. CDR1 and CDR2 (germline): MDHEN, SYDVKM. The CDR3: CASSPRTGSAGNTIYF. CDR3 coding DNA: TGTGCCAGCAGCCCTAGGACAGGGTCTGCTGGAAACACCATATATTTT.

The chain employs TRBV20-1 and TRBJ2-5; TRBD2 matches 7 bases. This CDR3 is 11 amino acids long. CDR1 DFQATT and CDR2 SNEGSKA come from the germline V gene (reference sequence). Trimming at V came to 6 bases and at J to 5 bases, leaving 3 bases not matched to a gene. As DNA, the CDR3 is TGCAGTGCGAGGGAGGGGGAGACCCAGTACTTC. It yields the protein CSAREGETQYF.

This clone was observed once. The J gene is TRBJ1-5, the V gene TRBV19, with 7 bases lining up with TRBD1. Germline-derived CDR1 and CDR2 are LNHDA and SQIVND (reference sequence). This CDR3 region has 14 residues. The junction had 5 bases not matched to a gene; V was cut back by 5 bases and J by 4 bases. The CDR3 coding sequence is TGTGCCAGTAGTGGGGGACAGTTGAATCAGCCCCAGCATTTT. Its translation is CASSGGQLNQPQHF.

This clone was recorded only once. The chain recombines TRBV5-4 with TRBJ1-6; 11 bases align to TRBD1. The CDR3 consists of 14 residues. The germline V gene encodes CDR1 SGHNT and CDR2 YYREEE (reference sequence). Trimming removed 4 bases from V and 11 bases from J; junction bases left unmatched: 5. The CDR3, as DNA: TGTGCCAGCAGCACGGACAGGGGGCTCCCACCCCTCCACTTT. As protein: CASSTDRGLPPLHF.

The gene calls are TRBV7-9 and TRBJ2-7; D gene unclear. CDR1 is SEHNR, CDR2 FQNEAQ, per germline (reference sequence). The CDR3 sequence is 11 residues long. V was cut by 4 bases and J by 6 bases, with 7 bases left in between. The CDR3 loop reads CASSYSSEQYF. The CDR3 DNA is TGTGCCAGCAGCTATAGTAGCGAGCAGTACTTC.

The chain carries TRBV7-3 and TRBJ2-2; 9 positions agree with TRBD2. CDR3 length: 17 residues. J was trimmed by 5 bases and V by 2 bases; bases with no gene match: 9. CDR1 and CDR2 (germline): SGHTA, FQGTGA. The CDR3 nucleotides are TGTGCCAGCAGCTTATCCGGGGCGGGGGGGAAGACCGGGGAGCTGTTTTTT. Protein: CASSLSGAGGKTGELFF.

On this clone itself: The sample contains more than one DNA sequence encoding this CDR3. This chain uses TRBV19 with TRBJ1-1, with 7 bases aligning to TRBD1. Germline lookup yields CDR1 LNHDA and CDR2 SQIVND (reference sequence). The CDR3 contains 13 residues. The junction had 4 bases not matched to a gene; V was cut back by 6 bases and J by 3 bases. The CDR3 region is CASSSTGDTEAFF. CDR3 sequence (DNA): TGTGCCAGTAGCAGTACAGGGGACACTGAAGCTTTCTTT.

This clone was counted once. The chain has TRBV10-3 and TRBJ2-7; D unclear. The germline CDR1 and CDR2 sequences are ENHRY and SYGVKD. The V end was cut by 3 bases, the J end by 5 bases, with 8 bases between. CDR3 length: 12 residues. DNA of the CDR3: TGTGCCATCAGTGAACCCGCGGACGAGCAGTACTTC. It yields the protein CAISEPADEQYF.

This clone occurred once. The chain employs TRBV3-1 (or the pseudogene TRBV3-2) and TRBJ1-5, with D perhaps TRBD1 (5 bases). The CDR3 totals 16 residues. The germline V gene has CDR1 LGHDT and CDR2 YNNKEL (reference sequence). V was shortened by 2 bases and J by 7 bases, with 18 bases between the two germline ends. The CDR3 protein is CASSQQTAGGNQPQHF. The CDR3, as DNA: TGTGCCAGCAGCCAACAAACCGCGGGGGGTAACCAGCCCCAGCATTTT.

The CDR3 bases are TGTGCCAGCAGGTCGTCAGGGCGCGGAGCTTTCTTT. Protein product: CASRSSGRGAFF. The chain has TRBV7-2 and TRBJ1-1, with D possibly being TRBD1 (5 bases). The V gene lost 6 bases and the J gene lost 10 bases, with 15 bases spanning the gap. The CDR3 runs to 12 residues. Germline CDR1 and CDR2: SGHTA and FQGNSA.

The chain employs TRBV19 and TRBJ2-7, with 11 bases lining up with TRBD1. V gave up 3 bases and J gave up 6 bases; unmatched junction bases: 7. CDR1 and CDR2 (germline): LNHDA, SQIVND (reference sequence). This CDR3 comprises 15 residues. The CDR3 nucleotides read TGTGCCAGTAGTATCCGGACAGGGGGCCTTGGCGAGCAGTACTTC. Residues: CASSIRTGGLGEQYF.

The genes are TRBV5-6 and TRBJ2-1; possible D gene TRBD2, 6 bases. Trimming cost V 2 bases and J 8 bases, with 8 bases left between them. The length of the CDR3 is 12 residues. Germline V gene sequence: CDR1 SGHDT, CDR2 YYEEEE. CDR3 in amino acids: CASSFGGHEQFF. CDR3 DNA sequence: TGTGCCAGCAGCTTTGGAGGGCATGAGCAGTTCTTC.

The CDR3 bases are TGTGCCAGCACCGTACTCTCCGGGACACCGAACACTGAAGCTTTCTTT. This sequence encodes CASTVLSGTPNTEAFF. The V and J genes are TRBV28 and TRBJ1-1, with a tentative D call TRBD1 (6 bases). Trimming left V 7 bases short and J 1 base short, with 19 bases between. Germline CDR1 is MDHEN and CDR2 is SYDVKM. CDR3 length equals 16 residues.

J is TRBJ1-4 and V is TRBV2; 8 bases line up with TRBD1. With V trimmed by 7 bases and J by 8 bases, 9 bases remained unmatched. Looked up from germline, CDR1 is SNHLY and CDR2 is FYNNEI. The CDR3 is made up of 14 amino acids. This chain's CDR3 is CASTRQGRVEKLFF. The CDR3 coding sequence is TGTGCCAGCACGCGACAGGGGAGGGTCGAAAAACTGTTTTTT.

The rearrangement joins TRBV27 to TRBJ2-1, with 9 bases identical to TRBD1. The CDR3 totals 15 residues. Trimming removed 6 bases from V and 2 bases from J; junction bases left unmatched: 5. From germline, CDR1 is MNHEY and CDR2 SMNVEV (reference sequence). The CDR3 bases are TGTGCCAGCAGCAAACGACAGGGGGCCTACAATGAGCAGTTCTTC. Residues: CASSKRQGAYNEQFF.